The 24 T cell receptor beta chains reported below all come from one sample, sequenced in a study of identical twins. TCRdb passed the 5' RACE reads through MiXCR, listing each CDR3 protein once. The sample records some 500,000 distinct CDR3 sequences, approximately 15% being singletons. This sample was also put to use in a study of yellow fever vaccine responses in identical twins.

Sequenced sample: CD4+ T cells sorted from blood. Receptors were obtained from a woman aged 18-29 years in good health.

V is TRBV20-1 and J is TRBJ2-1; D assignment may be TRBD1 or TRBD2 (5 bases each). The CDR3 is 16 residues long. CDR1 and CDR2 (germline): DFQATT, SNEGSKA (reference sequence). V was clipped by 0 bases and J by 5 bases, with 17 bases between them. The DNA of the CDR3 is TGCAGTGCTAGAGATCCCGCTAGAGGGACCAACAATGAGCAGTTCTTC. Translated: CSARDPARGTNNEQFF.

The chain joins TRBV7-2 to TRBJ2-7; 7 nucleotides agree with TRBD2. CDR1 SGHTA and CDR2 FQGNSA come from the germline V gene. Trimming cost V 1 base and J 7 bases; bases outside gene matches: 13. This CDR3 is built from 16 residues. CDR3 loop: CASSLEWGGSLREQYF. CDR3 nucleotides: TGTGCCAGCAGCTTAGAGTGGGGGGGGAGTCTGAGGGAGCAGTACTTC.

The J gene is TRBJ1-6, the V gene TRBV6-5; D is unclear. The germline gives CDR1 MNHEY, CDR2 SVGAGI. With 2 bases removed from V and 7 bases from J, the gap between germline ends came to 9 bases. The CDR3 has 14 amino acids. The CDR3 region is CASSYAPLNSPLHF. CDR3 coding DNA: TGTGCCAGCAGTTACGCCCCTTTAAATTCACCCCTCCACTTT.

The chain is built from TRBV7-3 and TRBJ1-6, with a tentative D call TRBD1 (5 bases). V was pared by 2 bases and J by 5 bases, with 7 bases between. The length of the CDR3 is 14 residues. Germline V gene data show CDR1 as SGHTA and CDR2 as FQGTGA. The CDR3 region has the DNA TGTGCCAGCAGCTTAGGGGCTAATAATTCACCCCTCCACTTT. It translates to CASSLGANNSPLHF.

The genes are TRBV7-9 and TRBJ1-1, with D hard to call. V lost 3 bases, J lost 2 bases, and 4 bases lay in between. Germline values: CDR1 SEHNR, CDR2 FQNEAQ (reference sequence). The CDR3 totals 12 residues. Here the CDR3 reads CASSFDNTEAFF. In nucleotides, the CDR3 is TGTGCCAGCAGCTTCGACAACACTGAAGCTTTCTTT.

The rearrangement uses TRBV20-1 and TRBJ2-3, with TRBD2 matching 8 bases. This CDR3 is built from 15 residues. J was trimmed by 2 bases and V by 6 bases; bases with no gene match: 10. Looked up from germline, CDR1 is DFQATT and CDR2 is SNEGSKA (reference sequence). The CDR3 region has the DNA TGCAGTGCCCGCGAACTAGCGGACCTCACAGATACGCAGTATTTT. Translated: CSARELADLTDTQYF.

The chain has TRBV12-3 or TRBV12-4 and TRBJ2-5; D may be TRBD1 or TRBD2 (5 bases each). The CDR3 spans 18 residues. Trimming shortened V by 3 bases and J by 5 bases, and 25 bases separated the two germline ends. CDR3 in amino acids: CASSFGLRGLKDFETQYF. DNA of the CDR3: TGTGCCAGCAGTTTTGGGTTGAGGGGATTAAAGGATTTTGAGACCCAGTACTTC.

The CDR3 spells CASSQRQVSEVTQYF. The CDR3 DNA is TGTGCCAGCAGCCAACGACAGGTATCGGAGGTGACCCAGTACTTC. This chain uses TRBV4-2 with TRBJ2-5; D possibly corresponds to TRBD1 (6 bases). Trimming removed 2 bases at V and 7 bases at J, with 17 bases between. There are 15 residues in the CDR3. Germline V gene lookup returns CDR1 LGHNA and CDR2 YNFKEQ.

The chain carries TRBV3-1 and TRBJ2-3, with D possibly TRBD1 on 5 matching bases. The CDR3 is made up of 13 amino acids. Germline V lookup: CDR1 LGHDT, CDR2 YNNKEL (reference sequence). V was shortened by 4 bases and J by 6 bases, with 11 bases between the two germline ends. For the CDR3, the DNA is TGTGCCAGCAGCCGGCAGGGTCTCGATACGCAGTATTTT. Amino acids: CASSRQGLDTQYF.

This clonotype appeared a few times. The rearrangement links TRBV5-4 to TRBJ2-2; perhaps TRBD2 as D (5 bases). Germline V gene lookup returns CDR1 SGHNT and CDR2 YYREEE (reference sequence). There are 14 residues in the CDR3. V was cut by 4 bases and J by 8 bases, with 15 bases left in between. CDR3 amino acids: CASSRQRLEGELFF. CDR3 bases: TGTGCCAGCAGCCGCCAGCGGTTGGAGGGGGAGCTGTTTTTT.

CDR3 residues: CASSLPGFGGNTIYF. The CDR3 coding sequence is TGTGCCAGCAGTTTACCGGGCTTCGGAGGAAACACCATATATTTT. V is TRBV28 and J is TRBJ1-3, with D uncertain. The CDR3 has 15 amino acids. V was shortened by 2 bases and J by 4 bases, with 12 bases between the two germline ends. CDR1 MDHEN and CDR2 SYDVKM come from the germline V gene. The entire variable domain, with the rest obtained from reference TRBV28 and TRBJ1-3, is as follows: DVKVTQSSRYLVKRTGEKVFLECVQDMDHENMFWYRQDPGLGLRLIYFSYDVKMKEKGDIPEGYSVSREKKERFSLILESASTNQTSMYLCASSLPGFGGNTIYFGEGSWLTVV.

This clonotype has just a few counts. This chain joins TRBV14 and TRBJ2-5; possibly TRBD1 for D (6 bases). Germline V gene data show CDR1 as SGHDN and CDR2 as FVKESK. The germline V and J ends were trimmed by 7 bases and 1 base, with 10 bases remaining between them. This CDR3 region has 13 residues. CDR3 sequence: CASKRGGQETQYF. CDR3 nucleotide sequence: TGTGCCAGCAAACGAGGGGGCCAAGAGACCCAGTACTTC.

This chain connects TRBV10-3 to TRBJ2-2, with unresolved D. Trimming shortened V by 7 bases and J by 1 base, and 10 bases separated the two germline ends. The CDR3 totals 14 residues. CDR1 ENHRY and CDR2 SYGVKD come from the germline V gene. The CDR3 DNA reads as TGTGCCATCACAAGCGACTTGAACACCGGGGAGCTGTTTTTT. It codes for CAITSDLNTGELFF.

In this sample, this clonotype turned up a few times. The J gene is TRBJ1-5, the V gene TRBV14; D call uncertain. V lost 0 bases and J lost 6, with 6 bases in between. This CDR3 is 13 amino acids long. CDR1 SGHDN and CDR2 FVKESK come from the germline V gene. In DNA form, the CDR3 reads TGTGCCAGCAGCCAAGAGTTGGGTCAGCCCCAGCATTTT. Protein product: CASSQELGQPQHF.

This chain joins TRBV29-1 and TRBJ2-7; weak D call: TRBD2 (5 bases). Germline CDR1 SQVTM, CDR2 ANQGSEA. The CDR3 covers 12 residues. The V and J ends lost 6 bases and 2 bases respectively, with 11 bases between them. CDR3 in amino acids: CSVFSVPYEQYF. The CDR3, as DNA: TGCAGCGTGTTTAGCGTACCCTACGAGCAGTACTTC.

This clonotype was observed a handful of times. The V gene is TRBV20-1, the J gene TRBJ2-7; possible D gene TRBD1, 7 bases. The CDR3 consists of 17 residues. The germline V gene encodes CDR1 DFQATT and CDR2 SNEGSKA (reference sequence). Deletions cut 1 base from V and 5 bases from J, with 24 bases between. The CDR3 loop reads CSARATTGAPWRDEQYF. The CDR3 DNA follows: TGCAGTGCTAGAGCTACAACAGGGGCCCCCTGGAGGGACGAGCAGTACTTC.

The gene calls are TRBV24-1 and TRBJ2-1; D is ambiguous. V was pared by 3 bases and J by 8 bases, with 7 bases between. There are 12 residues in the CDR3. In germline, CDR1 is KGHDR, CDR2 SFDVKD. The CDR3 DNA follows: TGTGCCACCAGTGATCCTCCCCATGAGCAGTTCTTC. Its protein is CATSDPPHEQFF.

CDR3 nucleotide sequence: TGCAGTGCTACGCAGACCTTTCAAGAGACCCAGTACTTC. Protein: CSATQTFQETQYF. The chain uses TRBV20-1 and TRBJ2-5; D call uncertain. CDR1 is DFQATT and CDR2 is SNEGSKA in the germline V gene (reference sequence). The V and J ends lost 4 bases and 2 bases respectively, with 11 bases between them. This CDR3 has 13 amino acids.

This clonotype was seen ten or more times. This chain joins TRBV5-1 and TRBJ2-7; D is ambiguous. Germline V lookup: CDR1 SGHRS, CDR2 YFSETQ. The CDR3 is 14 amino acids. V lost 2 bases to trimming and J lost 2 bases, with 11 bases between them. CDR3 in DNA: TGCGCCAGCAGCTTAGACCGTATGACCTACGAGCAGTACTTC. Protein sequence: CASSLDRMTYEQYF.

This clonotype was observed a handful of times. This chain uses TRBV7-9 with TRBJ2-3; TRBD1 matches 10 bases. CDR1 is SEHNR, CDR2 FQNEAQ, per germline (reference sequence). Trimming took 1 base from V and 1 from J; bases not matched to a gene: 2. The CDR3 length is 16 residues. CDR3 DNA sequence: TGTGCCAGCAGCTTAGAAGGGACAGGGGGCACAGATACGCAGTATTTT. Translated, it gives CASSLEGTGGTDTQYF. The complete variable domain, with remaining parts taken from reference TRBV7-9 and TRBJ2-3, reads DTGVSQNPRHKITKRGQNVTFRCDPISEHNRLYWYRQTLGQGPEFLTYFQNEAQLEKSRLLSDRFSAERPKGSFSTLEIQRTEQGDSAMYLCASSLEGTGGTDTQYFGPGTRLTVL.

There are a few counts of this clonotype. This chain connects TRBV9 to TRBJ2-5; 10 bases match TRBD2. CDR1 and CDR2 from the germline V gene are SGDLS and YYNGEE. The CDR3 totals 15 residues. V gave up 3 bases and J gave up 1 base; unmatched junction bases: 3. CDR3 sequence reads: CASSASGRGQETQYF. CDR3 bases: TGTGCCAGCAGCGCCAGCGGGAGGGGCCAAGAGACCCAGTACTTC.

The chain links TRBV6-5 to TRBJ2-5; TRBD2 might be the D (6 bases). The V end was cut by 2 bases, the J end by 7 bases, with 20 bases between. The CDR3 contains 16 residues. The V gene's germline CDR1 is MNHEY and CDR2 SVGAGI. The CDR3 spells CASSYRAAGNLRTQYF. The DNA of the CDR3 is TGTGCCAGCAGTTACAGGGCGGCGGGAAACCTCAGGACCCAGTACTTC.

The gene calls are TRBV2 and TRBJ2-3, with D unresolved. The CDR3 runs to 15 residues. Trimming took 2 bases from V and 2 from J, leaving 11 bases between them. In germline, CDR1 is SNHLY, CDR2 FYNNEI. CDR3 bases: TGTGCCAGCAGTGAAAATGGAATCGTCACAGATACGCAGTATTTT. It yields the protein CASSENGIVTDTQYF.

The sample holds a few counts of this clonotype. The chain links TRBV20-1 to TRBJ2-5, with D hard to call. Germline loops: CDR1 DFQATT, CDR2 SNEGSKA (reference sequence). Between the trimmed V and J ends, which lost 0 bases and 5 bases, there was a span of 13 bases. The CDR3 length is 14 residues. In nucleotides, the CDR3 is TGCAGTGCTAGAGAAGAGGCTTGGTTGGAGACCCAGTACTTC. The encoded protein is CSAREEAWLETQYF.